This entry lists 11 T cell receptor beta chains sequenced from one sample in a study of T cell repertoires in cytomegalovirus infection. MiXCR, run by TCRdb on the reads, gives a single entry per CDR3 protein. The sample carries more than 85,000 distinct CDR3 sequences, less than 25% recorded once. The sequenced material came from CD8+ T cells from PBMCs. The receptors here all came from a human donor in good health (CMV status not recorded). Some clones in this sample may be carry-over from other donors' samples.

This clonotype appeared many times. The J gene is TRBJ2-7, the V gene TRBV4-3; tentatively, D is TRBD1 (6 bases). Trimming stripped 0 bases from V and 0 bases from J, with 9 bases between. The CDR3 has 15 residues. Germline lookup yields CDR1 LGHNA and CDR2 YSLEER. The CDR3 bases are TGCGCCAGCAGCCAAGATACAGGGACCTCCTACGAGCAGTACTTC. This codes for CASSQDTGTSYEQYF.

The sample holds many counts of this clonotype. This chain connects TRBV15 to TRBJ2-5, with D unresolved. Trimming removed 0 bases from V and 4 bases from J, with 9 bases in between. From germline, CDR1 is LNHNV and CDR2 YYDKDF (reference sequence). The CDR3 length is 14 residues. CDR3 sequence (DNA): TGTGCCACCAGCAGAGATGCCGGAACAGAGACCCAGTACTTC. This codes for CATSRDAGTETQYF. Drawing the rest from reference TRBV15 and TRBJ2-5, the complete variable domain is DAMVIQNPRYQVTQFGKPVTLSCSQTLNHNVMYWYQQKSSQAPKLLFHYYDKDFNNEADTPDNFQSRRPNTSFCFLDIRSPGLGDTAMYLCATSRDAGTETQYFGPGTRLLVL.

Comments on this clonotype: At one end, the junction sequence differs from germline, possibly due to a read error. The V call is TRBV5-1, the J call TRBJ2-1, with unresolved D. Per the germline V gene, CDR1 is SGHRS and CDR2 is YFSETQ. CDR3 length: 15 residues. CDR3 nucleotides: TGCGCCAGCAGCCCCGGCGACCCCGGATTCAATAAGCAGTTCTTC. This sequence encodes CASSPGDPGFNKQFF.

The table lists this clonotype with many counts. The CDR3 nucleotides are TGTGCCAGTACCGGAACAGGGGCCTGGACTGAAGCTTTCTTT. This sequence encodes CASTGTGAWTEAFF. This chain connects TRBV19 to TRBJ1-1; 7 bases are shared with TRBD1. The ends lost 7 bases at V and 5 bases at J; junction bases unmatched: 10. The CDR3 runs 14 residues. Germline V gene data show CDR1 as LNHDA and CDR2 as SQIVND (reference sequence).

The chain carries TRBV30 and TRBJ2-2; no reliable D call. CDR3 length: 11 residues. Trimming removed 6 bases at V and 7 bases at J, with 9 bases between. Per the germline V gene, CDR1 is GTSNPN and CDR2 is SVGIG (reference sequence). CDR3 nucleotides: TGTGCCTGTCCGTCTGGCGGGGAGCTGTTTTTT. Encoded protein: CACPSGGELFF.

The chain couples TRBV27 to TRBJ2-7; TRBD2 matches at 13 bases. This CDR3 is 16 amino acids long. V shed 7 bases and J 4 bases; nucleotides not matched to a gene: 10. Per the germline V gene, CDR1 is MNHEY and CDR2 is SMNVEV (reference sequence). The CDR3 region is CASTSSGTSGAYEQYF. The CDR3 DNA sequence: TGTGCCAGCACCTCCTCCGGGACTAGCGGGGCTTACGAGCAGTACTTC.

This clonotype was found a few times. The rearrangement uses TRBV12-3 or TRBV12-4 and TRBJ1-1; perhaps TRBD1 as D (6 bases). V shed 6 bases and J shed 5 bases, with 13 bases lying between them. CDR3 size: 13 residues. CDR3 sequence: CASREGGGTEAFF. The CDR3 nucleotides are TGTGCCAGCAGGGAGGGGGGCGGTACTGAAGCTTTCTTT.

This chain connects TRBV30 to TRBJ1-2; D uncertain. The CDR3 length is 13 residues. CDR1 is GTSNPN, CDR2 SVGIG, per germline (reference sequence). With 2 bases removed from V and 6 bases from J, the gap between germline ends came to 13 bases. As DNA, the CDR3 is TGTGCCTGGAGTAGCCTCCGGGCCCATGGCTACACCTTC. Protein product: CAWSSLRAHGYTF.

This clonotype showed up just a few times. The gene calls are TRBV7-9 and TRBJ2-1; D gene ambiguous. V shed 1 base and J shed 1 base, with 11 bases lying between them. The CDR3 length is 16 residues. Germline V gives CDR1 SEHNR, CDR2 FQNEAQ (reference sequence). The CDR3 DNA follows: TGTGCCAGCAGCTTAGTTGCAGGTCGGTCCTACAATGAGCAGTTCTTC. Amino acid sequence: CASSLVAGRSYNEQFF.

This clonotype has ten or more counts. The chain combines TRBV6-1 with TRBJ1-5; D gene unclear. The CDR3 covers 17 residues. Germline values: CDR1 MNHNS, CDR2 SASEGT. V lost 0 bases to trimming and J lost 1 base, with 13 bases between them. The CDR3 coding sequence is TGTGCCAGCAGTGAAGCACGCCCAGGAGGGAGCAATCAGCCCCAGCATTTT. Translation: CASSEARPGGSNQPQHF.

This clonotype was seen a handful of times. The V gene is TRBV2, the J gene TRBJ1-5; TRBD1 agrees at 9 bases. J lost 0 bases, V lost 5 bases, and 11 bases had no gene match. Germline lookup yields CDR1 SNHLY and CDR2 FYNNEI. The CDR3 totals 18 residues. CDR3 nucleotides: TGTGCCAGCAGTCGGGACAGGGAGGGGTTTTATAGCAATCAGCCCCAGCATTTT. Its protein is CASSRDREGFYSNQPQHF.